The 20 T cell receptor beta chains given below trace back to one sample, sequenced in a study of CD4 T cells in relation to SARS-CoV-2 and coronaviruses (dated by TCRdb to about 2021). CD4+ T cells from unexposed donors were collected before the COVID-19 pandemic (2011-2018). The EasySep CD4+ T cell isolation kit was used to isolate CD4+ T cells once the cultures had run for under twelve days. The antigens these receptors bind are not known. Library method: the immunoSEQ multiplex PCR assay. This immuneACCESS table, as held by TCRdb, lists in-frame sequences with V and J called but not all clones. Of the missing ones, under half trace to an unresolved V gene in checked studies; the others have no known cause. This sample lists some 29,000 clones; 70% to 85% were detected once. The ten largest account for approximately 14% of the sample. Material: CD4+ T cells from PBMCs, cultured in vitro. The source of these receptors is a human donor in good health.

This clone has just a few counts. V gene TRBV9 combines with J gene TRBJ2-7, with D perhaps matching TRBD1 or TRBD2 (5 bases each). Per germline, CDR1 SGDLS and CDR2 YYNGEE. The CDR3 length is 17 residues. Trimming removed 4 bases at V and 0 bases at J, with 20 bases between. The CDR3 reads CASSPRGGHKDSYEQYF. CDR3 coding DNA: TGTGCCAGCAGCCCCCGAGGAGGACATAAAGACTCCTACGAGCAGTACTTC.

V gene TRBV5-1 combines with J gene TRBJ2-1; D possibly corresponds to TRBD2 (5 bases). From germline, CDR1 is SGHRS and CDR2 YFSETQ. The CDR3 spans 12 residues. The V gene lost 5 bases and the J gene lost 9 bases, with 12 bases spanning the gap. CDR3 in amino acids: CASSIEGSEQFF. The CDR3 nucleotides are TGCGCCAGCAGTATAGAGGGAAGTGAGCAGTTCTTC. Full variable domain (outside the CDR3, taken from reference TRBV5-1 and TRBJ2-1): KAGVTQTPRYLIKTRGQQVTLSCSPISGHRSVSWYQQTPGQGLQFLFEYFSETQRNKGNFPGRFSGRQFSNSRSEMNVSTLELGDSALYLCASSIEGSEQFFGPGTRLTVL.

The chain links TRBV7-9 to TRBJ2-7; D may be TRBD2 (5 bases). CDR1 is SEHNR and CDR2 is FQNEAQ in the germline V gene (reference sequence). Trimming cost V 4 bases and J 2 bases, with 18 bases left between them. This CDR3 has 16 residues. CDR3 amino acids: CASSSRGYTGAYEQYF. Here the CDR3 DNA reads TGTGCCAGCAGCTCCCGGGGTTATACTGGTGCCTACGAGCAGTACTTC. The complete variable domain, with remaining parts taken from reference TRBV7-9 and TRBJ2-7, reads DTGVSQNPRHKITKRGQNVTFRCDPISEHNRLYWYRQTLGQGPEFLTYFQNEAQLEKSRLLSDRFSAERPKGSFSTLEIQRTEQGDSAMYLCASSSRGYTGAYEQYFGPGTRLTVT.

The chain links TRBV7-9 to TRBJ2-5; D possibly corresponds to TRBD1 (5 bases). Trimming took off 5 bases at V and 4 bases at J, with 11 bases between the two ends. The CDR3 consists of 13 residues. The V gene's germline CDR1 is SEHNR and CDR2 FQNEAQ (reference sequence). The CDR3 region has the DNA TGTGCCAGCAGCCAAGCAGGGTTAGAGACCCAGTACTTC. Protein sequence: CASSQAGLETQYF.

The chain has TRBV10-3 and TRBJ1-3; D is uncertain. In germline, CDR1 is ENHRY, CDR2 SYGVKD. The CDR3 runs to 15 residues. V lost 0 bases and J 3 bases, leaving 9 bases between the germline ends. DNA of the CDR3: TGTGCCATCAGTGAGTCCCGCGAAGGTGGAAACACCATATATTTT. Protein: CAISESREGGNTIYF.

The chain employs TRBV24-1 and TRBJ2-1, with 10 bases matching TRBD1. The CDR3 totals 13 residues. V shed 6 bases and J 7 bases; nucleotides not matched to a gene: 2. Germline CDR1 and CDR2: KGHDR and SFDVKD. In DNA form, the CDR3 reads TGTGCCACCAGTACGGACAGGGGGAATGAGCAGTTCTTC. This sequence encodes CATSTDRGNEQFF.

This clone was found once. The J gene is TRBJ1-5, the V gene TRBV11-2, with 8 bases identical to TRBD1. The V segment lost 4 bases and the J segment 0 bases; nucleotides outside the gene matches: 2. Germline-derived CDR1 and CDR2 are SGHAT and FQNNGV. The length of the CDR3 is 15 residues. This CDR3 reads CASSSGTGSNQPQHF. The CDR3 DNA reads as TGTGCCAGCAGCTCCGGGACAGGTAGCAATCAGCCCCAGCATTTT. Full variable domain (remainder filled in from reference TRBV11-2 and TRBJ1-5): EAGVAQSPRYKIIEKRQSVAFWCNPISGHATLYWYQQILGQGPKLLIQFQNNGVVDDSQLPKDRFSAERLKGVDSTLKIQPAKLEDSAVYLCASSSGTGSNQPQHFGDGTRLSIL.

This clone has just a few counts. This chain connects TRBV30 to TRBJ1-3; unclear D gene. Germline V CDR1 and CDR2: GTSNPN, SVGIG (reference sequence). Trimming removed 5 bases from V and 1 base from J, with 15 bases in between. The CDR3 is made up of 15 amino acids. The CDR3 spells CAWQQNSRSGNTIYF. The CDR3 DNA reads as TGTGCCTGGCAACAGAACAGTCGTTCTGGAAACACCATATATTTT.

CDR3 bases: TGTGCCATCAGTGACATTGGACTTGGAGAAGAGACCCAGTACTTC. It yields the protein CAISDIGLGEETQYF. The chain employs TRBV10-3 and TRBJ2-5, with D perhaps TRBD2 (5 bases). This CDR3 is 15 amino acids long. Per the germline V gene, CDR1 is ENHRY and CDR2 is SYGVKD. Trimming shortened V by 3 bases and J by 3 bases, and 14 bases separated the two germline ends.

J is TRBJ2-7 and V is TRBV19, with 7 bases identical to TRBD1. There are 12 residues in the CDR3. Germline lookup yields CDR1 LNHDA and CDR2 SQIVND (reference sequence). Trimming removed 4 bases from V and 10 bases from J; junction bases left unmatched: 7. CDR3 residues: CASSTPTGSQYF. The CDR3 DNA sequence: TGTGCCAGTAGTACCCCGACAGGGAGCCAGTACTTC.

This clone was detected a few times. The chain couples TRBV14 to TRBJ2-2; TRBD1 aligns across 9 bases. J gave up 6 bases and V 1 base, and 12 bases lay outside the gene matches. CDR3 length equals 18 residues. Germline V gives CDR1 SGHDN, CDR2 FVKESK. This chain's CDR3 is CASSQAGTGTGRAGELFF. In DNA form, the CDR3 reads TGTGCCAGCAGCCAAGCGGGAACCGGGACAGGGAGGGCCGGGGAGCTGTTTTTT.

The chain joins TRBV4-2 to TRBJ1-3, with D unclear. V was shortened by 0 bases and J by 0 bases, with 6 bases between the two germline ends. Germline V gives CDR1 LGHNA, CDR2 YNFKEQ. The CDR3 covers 15 residues. The CDR3 DNA follows: TGTGCCAGCAGCCAAGACGCCATCTCTGGAAACACCATATATTTT. As protein: CASSQDAISGNTIYF.

This rearrangement joins TRBV12-3 or TRBV12-4 to TRBJ1-2; weak D call: TRBD1 (5 bases). V lost 6 bases to trimming and J lost 8 bases, with 16 bases between them. The CDR3 is 13 residues long. CDR3 bases: TGTGCCAGCAGCCCCAGGGAATTAGGCGGCTACACCTTC. Translated, it gives CASSPRELGGYTF.

This clone showed up just once. The chain employs TRBV3-1 (or the pseudogene TRBV3-2) and TRBJ2-7; TRBD2 matches at 10 bases. From germline, CDR1 is LGHDT and CDR2 YNNKEL (reference sequence). J was trimmed by 0 bases and V by 2 bases; bases with no gene match: 7. The CDR3 has 17 amino acids. The CDR3 region has the DNA TGTGCCAGCAGCCAACCCATTAGCGGGGGGAGCTCCTACGAGCAGTACTTC. Translating gives CASSQPISGGSSYEQYF.

The chain uses TRBV9 and TRBJ2-7; D remains unclear. Germline CDR1 and CDR2: SGDLS and YYNGEE. This CDR3 is 14 amino acids long. V was cut by 2 bases and J by 3 bases, with 12 bases left in between. DNA of the CDR3: TGTGCCAGCAGCGTCAGCCGGGCAAACTACGAGCAGTACTTC. It codes for CASSVSRANYEQYF.

The V gene is TRBV10-2, the J gene TRBJ2-1; D unclear. Per germline, CDR1 WSHSY and CDR2 SAAADI. This CDR3 is 13 amino acids long. V lost 3 bases and J 5 bases, leaving 8 bases between the germline ends. CDR3 region: CASSEQGHNEQFF. As DNA, the CDR3 is TGCGCCAGCAGTGAACAAGGTCACAATGAGCAGTTCTTC.

This clone was counted a single time. This rearrangement joins TRBV5-1 to TRBJ2-5; TRBD2 matches 11 bases. Trimming cost V 4 bases and J 6 bases; bases outside gene matches: 5. The length of the CDR3 is 14 residues. CDR1 and CDR2 (germline): SGHRS, YFSETQ. The DNA of the CDR3 is TGCGCCAGCAGCCCTAGCGGGAGGTCCCAGACCCAGTACTTC. It encodes CASSPSGRSQTQYF.

The V gene is TRBV18, the J gene TRBJ2-3; TRBD2 matches at 10 bases. Unmatched junction bases numbered 4, after V lost 6 bases and J lost 1 base. Germline CDR1 KGHSH, CDR2 LQKENI. The CDR3 is made up of 15 amino acids. The chain's CDR3 is CASSQREGGTDTQYF. For the CDR3, the DNA is TGTGCCAGCTCGCAGCGGGAGGGCGGCACAGATACGCAGTATTTT.

This chain uses TRBV5-4 with TRBJ2-6, with D maybe TRBD1 (5 bases). This CDR3 is 15 amino acids long. The V end was cut by 3 bases, the J end by 0 bases, with 7 bases between. Germline loops: CDR1 SGHNT, CDR2 YYREEE (reference sequence). The CDR3 nucleotides read TGTGCCAGCAGCTGGCAGGGCTCTGGGGCCAACGTCCTGACTTTC. As protein: CASSWQGSGANVLTF.

This chain links TRBV6-2 or TRBV6-3 with TRBJ2-3, with 8 bases matching TRBD2. Losses at the gene ends were 6 bases for V and 0 bases for J; bases not matched to a gene: 8. Germline V lookup: CDR1 MNHEY, CDR2 SVGEGT. The length of the CDR3 is 16 residues. In DNA, the CDR3 is TGTGCCAGCAGGCCTAGCGGGTATACTAGCACAGATACGCAGTATTTT. It specifies CASRPSGYTSTDTQYF.